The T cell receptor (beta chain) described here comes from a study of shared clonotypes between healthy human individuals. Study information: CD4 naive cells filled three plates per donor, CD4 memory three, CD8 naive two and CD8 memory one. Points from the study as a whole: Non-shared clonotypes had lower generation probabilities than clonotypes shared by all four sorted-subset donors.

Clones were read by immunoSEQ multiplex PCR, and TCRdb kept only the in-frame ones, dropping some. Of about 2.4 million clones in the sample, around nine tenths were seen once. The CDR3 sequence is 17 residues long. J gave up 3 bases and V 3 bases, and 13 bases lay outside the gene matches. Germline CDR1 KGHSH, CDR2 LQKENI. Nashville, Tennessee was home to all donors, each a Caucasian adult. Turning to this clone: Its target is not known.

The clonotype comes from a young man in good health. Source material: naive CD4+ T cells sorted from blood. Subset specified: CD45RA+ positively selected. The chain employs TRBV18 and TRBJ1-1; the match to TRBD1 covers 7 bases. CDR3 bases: TGTGCCAGCTCACCTCTCCCCCTAAGACAGGGTTACACTGAAGCTTTCTTT. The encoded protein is CASSPLPLRQGYTEAFF.